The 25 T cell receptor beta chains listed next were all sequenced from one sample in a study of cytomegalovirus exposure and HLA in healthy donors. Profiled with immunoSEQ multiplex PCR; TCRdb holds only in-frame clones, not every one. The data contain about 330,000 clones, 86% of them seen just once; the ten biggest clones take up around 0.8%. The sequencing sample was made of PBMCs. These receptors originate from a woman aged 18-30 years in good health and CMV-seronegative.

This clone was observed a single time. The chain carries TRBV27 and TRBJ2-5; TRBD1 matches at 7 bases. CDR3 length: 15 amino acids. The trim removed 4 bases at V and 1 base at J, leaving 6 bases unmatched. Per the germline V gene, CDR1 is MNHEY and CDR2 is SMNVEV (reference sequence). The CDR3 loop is CASSSLGQLQETQYF. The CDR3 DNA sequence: TGTGCCAGCAGTTCCCTGGGACAGCTCCAAGAGACCCAGTACTTC.

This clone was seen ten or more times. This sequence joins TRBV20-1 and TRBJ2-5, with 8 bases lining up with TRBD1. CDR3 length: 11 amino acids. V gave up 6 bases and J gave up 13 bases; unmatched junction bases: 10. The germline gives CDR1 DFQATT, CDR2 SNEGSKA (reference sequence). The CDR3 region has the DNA TGCAGTGCCCCGGACAGGGACCTACCGTACTTC. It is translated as CSAPDRDLPYF.

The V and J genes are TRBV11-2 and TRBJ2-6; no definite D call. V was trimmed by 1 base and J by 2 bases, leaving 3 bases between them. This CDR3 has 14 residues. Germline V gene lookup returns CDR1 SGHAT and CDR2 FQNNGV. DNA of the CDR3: TGTGCCAGCAGCTTAGCAGCTGGGGCCAACGTCCTGACTTTC. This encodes CASSLAAGANVLTF.

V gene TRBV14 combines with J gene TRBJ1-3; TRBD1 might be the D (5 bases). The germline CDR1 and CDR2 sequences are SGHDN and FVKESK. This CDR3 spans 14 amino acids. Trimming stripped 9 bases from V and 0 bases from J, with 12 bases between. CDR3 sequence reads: CARNGANSGNTIYF. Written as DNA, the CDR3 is TGTGCCAGGAATGGGGCGAACTCTGGAAACACCATATATTTT.

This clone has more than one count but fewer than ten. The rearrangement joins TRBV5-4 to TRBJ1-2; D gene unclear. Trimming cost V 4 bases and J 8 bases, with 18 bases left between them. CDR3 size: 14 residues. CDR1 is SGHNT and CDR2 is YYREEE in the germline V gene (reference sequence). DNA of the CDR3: TGTGCCAGCAGCCCCCCCCGGGAGGTAGGGGGCTACACCTTC. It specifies CASSPPREVGGYTF.

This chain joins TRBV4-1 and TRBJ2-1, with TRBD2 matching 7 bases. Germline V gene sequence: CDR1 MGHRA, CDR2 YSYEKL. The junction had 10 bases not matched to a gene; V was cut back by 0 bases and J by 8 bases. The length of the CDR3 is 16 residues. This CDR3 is CASSQEDLAASYEQFF. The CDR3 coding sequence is TGCGCCAGCAGCCAAGAGGACCTAGCGGCCAGTTATGAGCAGTTCTTC.

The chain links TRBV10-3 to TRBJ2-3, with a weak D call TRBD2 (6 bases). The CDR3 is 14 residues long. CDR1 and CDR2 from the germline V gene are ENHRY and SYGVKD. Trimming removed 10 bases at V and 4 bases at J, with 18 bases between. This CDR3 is CASRLGGGSDTQYF. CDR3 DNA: TGTGCCAGCAGGTTAGGCGGAGGGTCAGATACGCAGTATTTT.

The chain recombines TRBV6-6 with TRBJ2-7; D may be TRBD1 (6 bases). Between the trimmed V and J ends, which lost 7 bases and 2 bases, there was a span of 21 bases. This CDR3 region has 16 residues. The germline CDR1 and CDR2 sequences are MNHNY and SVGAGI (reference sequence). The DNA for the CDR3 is TGTGCCAGCACCACAAACCGGGACAAAGGGACCTACGAGCAGTACTTC. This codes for CASTTNRDKGTYEQYF.

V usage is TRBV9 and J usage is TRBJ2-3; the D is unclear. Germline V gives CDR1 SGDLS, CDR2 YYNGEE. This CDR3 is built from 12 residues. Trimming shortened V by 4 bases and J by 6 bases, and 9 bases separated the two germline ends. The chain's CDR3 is CASSTALDTQYF. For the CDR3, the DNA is TGTGCCAGCAGCACTGCTCTTGATACGCAGTATTTT.

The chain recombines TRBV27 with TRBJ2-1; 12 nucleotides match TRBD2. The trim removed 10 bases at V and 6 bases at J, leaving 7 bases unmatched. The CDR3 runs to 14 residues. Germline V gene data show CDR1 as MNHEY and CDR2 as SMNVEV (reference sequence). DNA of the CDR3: TGTGCCACCCGACTAGCGGGAGTTGTCAATGAGCAGTTCTTC. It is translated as CATRLAGVVNEQFF.

The chain's CDR3 is CASSLGAWSQAGDHNEQFF. For the CDR3, the DNA is TGTGCCAGCAGCTTGGGGGCCTGGTCCCAAGCGGGGGACCACAATGAGCAGTTCTTC. This rearrangement joins TRBV5-4 to TRBJ2-1; 8 nucleotides agree with TRBD2. The trim removed 0 bases at V and 5 bases at J, leaving 16 bases unmatched. This CDR3 region has 19 residues. CDR1 SGHNT and CDR2 YYREEE come from the germline V gene (reference sequence). The whole variable domain, filled in from reference TRBV5-4 and TRBJ2-1, reads ETGVTQSPTHLIKTRGQQVTLRCSSQSGHNTVSWYQQALGQGPQFIFQYYREEENGRGNFPPRFSGLQFPNYSSELNVNALELDDSALYLCASSLGAWSQAGDHNEQFFGPGTRLTVL.

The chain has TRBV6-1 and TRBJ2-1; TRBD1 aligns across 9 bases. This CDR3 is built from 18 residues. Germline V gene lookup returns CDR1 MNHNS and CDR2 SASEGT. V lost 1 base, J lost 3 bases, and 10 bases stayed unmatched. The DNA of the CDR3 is TGTGCCAGCAGTGAAGGACAGGGGGAATGGTGGGTCTACAATGAGCAGTTCTTC. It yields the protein CASSEGQGEWWVYNEQFF.

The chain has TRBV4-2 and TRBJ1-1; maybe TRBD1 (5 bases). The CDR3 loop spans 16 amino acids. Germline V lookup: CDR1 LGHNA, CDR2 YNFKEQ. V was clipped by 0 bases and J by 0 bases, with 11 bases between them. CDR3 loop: CASSQDWGVMNTEAFF. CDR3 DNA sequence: TGTGCCAGCAGCCAAGATTGGGGGGTTATGAACACTGAAGCTTTCTTT.

This CDR3 reads CASSISTSGKNEQFF. CDR3 bases: TGTGCCAGTAGTATTTCAACTAGCGGGAAGAATGAGCAGTTCTTC. The J gene is TRBJ2-1, the V gene TRBV19; 10 nucleotides match TRBD2. The J segment lost 7 bases and the V segment lost 3 bases, leaving 6 bases of the junction unmatched. CDR1 is LNHDA and CDR2 is SQIVND in the germline V gene (reference sequence). The CDR3 is 15 amino acids.

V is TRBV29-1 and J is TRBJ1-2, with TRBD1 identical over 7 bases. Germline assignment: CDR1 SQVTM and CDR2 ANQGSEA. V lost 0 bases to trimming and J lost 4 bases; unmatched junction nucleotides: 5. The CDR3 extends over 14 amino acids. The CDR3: CSVEDFRQGYGYTF. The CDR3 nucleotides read TGCAGCGTTGAAGATTTCCGACAGGGCTATGGCTACACCTTC.

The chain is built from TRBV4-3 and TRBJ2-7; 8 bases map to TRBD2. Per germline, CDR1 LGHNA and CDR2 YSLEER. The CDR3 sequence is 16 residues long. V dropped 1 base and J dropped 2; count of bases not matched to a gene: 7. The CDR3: CASSQGVGTRAYEQYF. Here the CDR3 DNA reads TGCGCCAGCAGCCAAGGGGTTGGGACTAGAGCCTACGAGCAGTACTTC.

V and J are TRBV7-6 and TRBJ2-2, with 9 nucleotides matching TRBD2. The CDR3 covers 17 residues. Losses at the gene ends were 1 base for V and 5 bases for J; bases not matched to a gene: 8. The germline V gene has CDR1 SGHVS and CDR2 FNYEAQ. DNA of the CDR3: TGTGCCAGCAGCTTAGGAGCGGGAGGTCCGGGAACCGGGGAGCTGTTTTTT. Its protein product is CASSLGAGGPGTGELFF.

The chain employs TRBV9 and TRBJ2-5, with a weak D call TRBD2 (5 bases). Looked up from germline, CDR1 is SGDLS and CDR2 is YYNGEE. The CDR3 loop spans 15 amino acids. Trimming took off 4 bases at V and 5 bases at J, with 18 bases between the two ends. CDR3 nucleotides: TGTGCCAGCAGCACGTCGGGAACCCCGGGCGAGACCCAGTACTTC. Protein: CASSTSGTPGETQYF.

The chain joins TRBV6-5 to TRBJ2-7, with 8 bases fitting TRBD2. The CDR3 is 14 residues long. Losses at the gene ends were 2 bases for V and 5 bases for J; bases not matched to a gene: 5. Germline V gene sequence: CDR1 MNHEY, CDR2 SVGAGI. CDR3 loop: CASSYRAGGNEQYF. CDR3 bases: TGTGCCAGCAGTTACCGGGCGGGGGGCAACGAGCAGTACTTC.

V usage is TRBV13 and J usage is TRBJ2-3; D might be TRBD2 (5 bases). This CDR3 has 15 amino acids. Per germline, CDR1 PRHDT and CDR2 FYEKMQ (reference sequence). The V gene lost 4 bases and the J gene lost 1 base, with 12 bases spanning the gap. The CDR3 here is CASSSGGDGTDTQYF. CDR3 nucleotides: TGTGCCAGCAGCTCCGGAGGAGACGGCACAGATACGCAGTATTTT.

The CDR3: CASSQGLTDSMNTEAFF. For the CDR3, the DNA is TGCGCCAGCAGCCAAGGTCTTACCGACTCCATGAACACTGAAGCTTTCTTT. V and J are TRBV4-1 and TRBJ1-1; D not certain. The CDR3 runs 17 residues. The germline V and J ends were trimmed by 1 base and 0 bases, with 15 bases remaining between them. The germline V gene encodes CDR1 MGHRA and CDR2 YSYEKL.

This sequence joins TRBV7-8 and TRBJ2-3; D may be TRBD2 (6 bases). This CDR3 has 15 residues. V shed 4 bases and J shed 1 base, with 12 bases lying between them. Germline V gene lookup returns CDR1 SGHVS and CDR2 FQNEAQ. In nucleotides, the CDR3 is TGTGCCAGCAGCTCGACGGGAGTGGGCACAGATACGCAGTATTTT. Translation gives CASSSTGVGTDTQYF.

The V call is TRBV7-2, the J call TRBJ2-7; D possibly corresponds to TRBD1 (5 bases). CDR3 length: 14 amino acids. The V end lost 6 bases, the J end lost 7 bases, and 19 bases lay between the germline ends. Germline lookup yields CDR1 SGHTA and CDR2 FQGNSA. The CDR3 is CASRRPQGSGEQYF. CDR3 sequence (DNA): TGTGCCAGCAGACGCCCCCAGGGATCTGGAGAGCAGTACTTC.

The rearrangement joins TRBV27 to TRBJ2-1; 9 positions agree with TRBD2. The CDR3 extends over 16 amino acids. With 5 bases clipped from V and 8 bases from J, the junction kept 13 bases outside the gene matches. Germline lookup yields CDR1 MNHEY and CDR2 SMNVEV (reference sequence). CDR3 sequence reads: CASSQGGAGGEDEQFF. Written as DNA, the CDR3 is TGTGCCAGCAGTCAGGGGGGGGCGGGAGGGGAGGATGAGCAGTTCTTC.

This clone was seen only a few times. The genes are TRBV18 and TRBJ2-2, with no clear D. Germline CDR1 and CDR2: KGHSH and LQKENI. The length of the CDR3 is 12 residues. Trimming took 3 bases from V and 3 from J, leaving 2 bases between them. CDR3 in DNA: TGTGCCAGCTCACCCGACACCGGGGAGCTGTTTTTT. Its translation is CASSPDTGELFF.